These 8 T cell receptor beta chains share one sample of origin, sequenced in a study of response to subunit inactivated influenza vaccine. From the RT-PCR reads, TCRdb called clonotypes with MiXCR, one entry per CDR3 protein. The data contain 540,000 or so distinct CDR3 sequences, 10% to 15% of them seen just once; the ten biggest clones take up around 12%. The material sequenced was PBMCs from blood, taken roughly 6 weeks after vaccination. The receptors originated from a man aged 50 to 59 who received an inactivated influenza vaccine.

The V and J genes are TRBV7-2 and TRBJ2-7; D might be TRBD1 or TRBD2, each matching 6 bases. Germline CDR1 is SGHTA and CDR2 is FQGNSA. The CDR3 has 14 residues. V was clipped by 5 bases and J by 4 bases, with 15 bases between them. CDR3 residues: CASSPGGRIYEQYF. DNA for the CDR3: TGTGCCAGCAGCCCTGGGGGGCGTATATACGAGCAGTACTTC.

This clonotype was counted a few times. The chain combines TRBV7-8 with TRBJ2-3; D could derive from TRBD1 or TRBD2 (6 bases each). V lost 3 bases to trimming and J lost 2 bases, with 9 bases between them. Germline V gene sequence: CDR1 SGHVS, CDR2 FQNEAQ. The CDR3 covers 14 residues. CDR3 residues: CASSFTGATDTQYF. The CDR3 DNA sequence: TGTGCCAGCAGCTTCACGGGGGCCACAGATACGCAGTATTTT. The variable domain in full, with the rest retrieved from reference TRBV7-8 and TRBJ2-3, is GAGVSQSPRYKVAKRGQDVALRCDPISGHVSLFWYQQALGQGPEFLTYFQNEAQLDKSGLPSDRFFAERPEGSVSTLKIQRTQQEDSAVYLCASSFTGATDTQYFGPGTRLTVL.

The chain recombines TRBV5-1 with TRBJ2-3; 10 bases line up with TRBD1. CDR3 length equals 15 residues. The V segment lost 0 bases and the J segment 4 bases; nucleotides outside the gene matches: 2. The germline gives CDR1 SGHRS, CDR2 YFSETQ. This chain's CDR3 is CASSLAGQGSDTQYF. The CDR3 DNA is TGCGCCAGCAGCTTGGCGGGACAGGGGTCAGATACGCAGTATTTT.

This clonotype has at least ten counts. This sequence joins TRBV7-8 and TRBJ2-7; 8 nucleotides agree with TRBD1. The CDR3 is 15 residues long. In germline, CDR1 is SGHVS, CDR2 FQNEAQ. The junction had 6 bases not matched to a gene; V was cut back by 1 base and J by 4 bases. The CDR3 sequence: CASSLGSRGLYEQYF. The CDR3 nucleotides read TGTGCCAGCAGCTTAGGTTCCAGGGGGCTATACGAGCAGTACTTC.

This clonotype was recorded a few times. The V gene is TRBV5-1, the J gene TRBJ2-4; 9 nucleotides match TRBD1. The CDR3 is 17 residues long. Germline values: CDR1 SGHRS, CDR2 YFSETQ. V shed 1 base, J shed 0 bases, and the junction held 5 bases outside the gene matches. The CDR3 is CASSLRGQGLAKNIQYF. CDR3 bases: TGCGCCAGCAGCTTGAGGGGACAGGGCTTAGCCAAAAACATTCAGTACTTC.

This clonotype was picked up a small number of times. The CDR3 DNA reads as TGCGCCAGCAGACGGGAAGGGGGAAGGGGCACAGATACGCAGTATTTT. Its protein product is CASRREGGRGTDTQYF. The chain combines TRBV5-1 with TRBJ2-3, with a tentative D call TRBD1 (6 bases). Trimming shortened V by 5 bases and J by 1 base, and 17 bases separated the two germline ends. From germline, CDR1 is SGHRS and CDR2 YFSETQ. The CDR3 runs to 16 residues.

This clonotype came up many times. This chain links TRBV12-3 or TRBV12-4 with TRBJ2-1; possible D gene TRBD1, 6 bases. CDR3 length: 15 amino acids. With 2 bases removed from V and 3 bases from J, the gap between germline ends came to 11 bases. In DNA form, the CDR3 reads TGTGCCAGCAGTTTAAGAACAGGGATCTACAATGAGCAGTTCTTC. Residues: CASSLRTGIYNEQFF.

The chain joins TRBV6-1 to TRBJ2-7, with D perhaps matching TRBD1 or TRBD2 (6 bases each). In germline, CDR1 is MNHNS, CDR2 SASEGT. This CDR3 spans 15 amino acids. V lost 8 bases, J lost 2 bases, and 19 bases lay in between. Written as DNA, the CDR3 is TGTGCCAGCGAAAGTACATCCGGGGGCGCCTACGAGCAGTACTTC. It yields the protein CASESTSGGAYEQYF.